The T cell receptor (beta chain) described here comes from a study of T-cell memory formation after mild COVID-19. In the study overall: Most TCR clusters belonged to a single donor. Study observations and caveats: CD4+ contracting clones were found mainly in CM and EM, and CD8+ ones in EMRA.

This CDR3 is 17 amino acids long. CDR1 and CDR2 from the germline V gene are SNHLY and FYNNEI. This clonotype was counted only a few times. The antigen is not known. A read error may explain this, as a much larger clone is one base away. TCRdb independently ran MiXCR on the 5' RACE reads; one entry per CDR3 protein. The sample gives some 490,000 distinct CDR3 sequences, 15% to 20% of which show up once; about 12% is in the top ten. This TCR derives from an adult woman who had mild COVID-19 (a few samples of this study predate the infection). Cell type and time point are not known. The V and J genes are TRBV2 and TRBJ2-1; 12 bases agree with TRBD2. The sequenced sample was PBMCs or a T cell subset sorted from them (not recorded which). The CDR3 protein is CASRTELAGGPYNDQFF. CDR3 coding DNA: TGTGCCAGCAGGACCGAACTAGCGGGGGGACCCTACAATGACCAGTTCTTC.